Shown below are 28 T cell receptor beta chains from a single sample sequenced in a study of identical twins. TCRdb used MiXCR to reprocess the 5' RACE reads, holding one entry per CDR3 protein. The data hold 1.5 million to 2 million distinct CDR3 sequences, with 32% observed a single time. The sample consisted of cord blood. The receptors here all came from a newborn girl in good health.

In this sample, this clonotype turned up a few times. Given a much more abundant clone one base away, this may be a read error. The chain is built from TRBV7-9 and TRBJ1-6; D unresolved. Trimming cost V 1 base and J 8 bases, with 3 bases left between them. Germline-derived CDR1 and CDR2 are SEHNR and FQNEAQ (reference sequence). The length of the CDR3 is 12 residues. Here the CDR3 reads CASSLEYSPLHF. The CDR3 DNA follows: TGTGCCAGCAGCTTAGAGTATTCACCCCTCCACTTT.

In this sample, this clonotype turned up a few times. This chain connects TRBV20-1 to TRBJ1-5, with a tentative D call TRBD1 (5 bases). Between the trimmed V and J ends, which lost 7 bases and 4 bases, there was a span of 14 bases. CDR1 and CDR2 (germline): DFQATT, SNEGSKA (reference sequence). The length of the CDR3 is 13 residues. Written as DNA, the CDR3 is TGCAGTGTGGCGGCAGGGTTAAATCAGCCCCAGCATTTT. Protein sequence: CSVAAGLNQPQHF.

This clonotype was seen only a few times. The V and J genes are TRBV7-2 and TRBJ2-3, with 13 bases lining up with TRBD2. Trimming at V came to 0 bases and at J to 11 bases, leaving 8 bases not matched to a gene. This CDR3 spans 16 amino acids. Germline CDR1 is SGHTA and CDR2 is FQGNSA. Written as DNA, the CDR3 is TGTGCCAGCAGCTTAGCCCTAAGGACTAGCGGGAGCGGGCAGTATTTT. It translates to CASSLALRTSGSGQYF.

The V call is TRBV4-2, the J call TRBJ2-7, with 8 nucleotides matching TRBD2. The CDR3 is 16 amino acids. The junction had 11 bases not matched to a gene; V was cut back by 6 bases and J by 1 base. Germline V gene lookup returns CDR1 LGHNA and CDR2 YNFKEQ. CDR3 region: CASSRGRGDTSYEQYF. For the CDR3, the DNA is TGTGCCAGCAGTCGAGGGCGGGGGGACACTTCCTACGAGCAGTACTTC.

The sample holds many counts of this clonotype. The rearrangement joins TRBV3-1 to TRBJ2-7; possible D gene TRBD2, 5 bases. The CDR3 consists of 13 residues. Germline V gives CDR1 LGHDT, CDR2 YNNKEL (reference sequence). V was pared by 0 bases and J by 4 bases, with 7 bases between. The CDR3 here is CASSQETGYEQYF. In nucleotides, the CDR3 is TGTGCCAGCAGCCAAGAAACGGGGTACGAGCAGTACTTC.

The chain couples TRBV28 to TRBJ1-1, with 7 bases matching TRBD1. Losses at the gene ends were 11 bases for V and 7 bases for J; bases not matched to a gene: 10. CDR3 size: 12 residues. Germline V gene data show CDR1 as MDHEN and CDR2 as SYDVKM. The CDR3 DNA reads as TGTGCCGGCAAAAGACAGGGAGGTGAAGCTTTCTTT. Its protein is CAGKRQGGEAFF.

This clonotype was observed a handful of times. The chain couples TRBV25-1 to TRBJ1-1, with TRBD1 matching over 7 bases. V lost 2 bases and J lost 4; bases outside the gene matches: 1. CDR3 length equals 13 residues. From germline, CDR1 is MGHDK and CDR2 SYGVNS. The CDR3, as DNA: TGTGCCAGCAGTGAACCAGGGGGCACTGAAGCTTTCTTT. It is translated as CASSEPGGTEAFF.

The J gene is TRBJ1-2, the V gene TRBV20-1, with D possibly matching TRBD1 (5 bases). V lost 3 bases to trimming and J lost 2 bases, with 13 bases between them. This CDR3 is built from 14 residues. Germline CDR1 reads DFQATT; CDR2 reads SNEGSKA (reference sequence). CDR3 nucleotides: TGCAGTGCTAGTGGGGCCACAACGAACTATGGCTACACCTTC. This encodes CSASGATTNYGYTF.

The chain is built from TRBV7-4 and TRBJ1-2; D is unresolved. Germline loops: CDR1 SGHVT, CDR2 SQSDAQ. Trimming took 1 base from V and 4 from J, leaving 10 bases between them. The CDR3 consists of 14 residues. The CDR3 DNA follows: TGTGCCAGCAGCTTAGTCTCTCCCCTCTATGGCTACACCTTC. As protein: CASSLVSPLYGYTF.

The CDR3 is CASSPRRPDNSPLHF. CDR3 nucleotides: TGTGCCAGCAGCCCCCGGCGGCCGGATAATTCACCCCTCCACTTT. V is TRBV27 and J is TRBJ1-6, with D hard to call. This CDR3 spans 15 amino acids. Looked up from germline, CDR1 is MNHEY and CDR2 is SMNVEV (reference sequence). V was cut by 6 bases and J by 5 bases, with 14 bases left in between.

In this sample, this clonotype turned up a few times. This chain links TRBV4-1 with TRBJ2-7; unclear D gene. Germline V gene sequence: CDR1 MGHRA, CDR2 YSYEKL. Trimming shortened V by 1 base and J by 0 bases, and 7 bases separated the two germline ends. CDR3 size: 14 residues. The CDR3 loop reads CASSQGVRSYEQYF. Written as DNA, the CDR3 is TGCGCCAGCAGCCAAGGGGTTCGCTCCTACGAGCAGTACTTC.

The genes are TRBV24-1 and TRBJ1-5; 12 bases match TRBD1. CDR1 and CDR2 from the germline V gene are KGHDR and SFDVKD. After removal of 2 bases from V and 7 bases from J, the junction contained 2 bases not matched to a gene. CDR3 length: 15 amino acids. This CDR3 reads CATSDSGQGAQPQHF. The CDR3 DNA reads TGTGCCACCAGTGATTCGGGACAGGGGGCACAGCCCCAGCATTTT.

This clonotype was seen repeatedly, ten times or more. The rearrangement links TRBV29-1 to TRBJ2-7; D call uncertain. The germline V gene encodes CDR1 SQVTM and CDR2 ANQGSEA. This CDR3 has 13 residues. V lost 0 bases and J lost 0, with 6 bases in between. CDR3 coding DNA: TGCAGCGTTGAAGATCCCAGCTCCTACGAGCAGTACTTC. This sequence encodes CSVEDPSSYEQYF.

A single count supports this clonotype. The V gene is TRBV6-6, the J gene TRBJ2-3; D assignment may be TRBD1 or TRBD2 (5 bases each). CDR1 and CDR2 (germline): MNHNY, SVGAGI (reference sequence). V was shortened by 2 bases and J by 2 bases, with 8 bases between the two germline ends. The CDR3 totals 14 residues. The CDR3 nucleotides read TGTGCCAGCAGTTACCGGGACGCCACAGATACGCAGTATTTT. As protein: CASSYRDATDTQYF.

The chain recombines TRBV28 with TRBJ2-3; TRBD1 might be the D (5 bases). The germline V and J ends were trimmed by 6 bases and 2 bases, with 9 bases remaining between them. The CDR3 totals 13 residues. Germline CDR1 reads MDHEN; CDR2 reads SYDVKM. CDR3 DNA sequence: TGTGCCAGCAGGCGACAGTACACAGATACGCAGTATTTT. It codes for CASRRQYTDTQYF.

The chain joins TRBV7-9 to TRBJ2-2; D ambiguous. CDR1 SEHNR and CDR2 FQNEAQ come from the germline V gene (reference sequence). The CDR3 contains 14 residues. Trimming removed 1 base at V and 4 bases at J, with 7 bases between. The CDR3 nucleotides are TGTGCCAGCAGCTTAGGGACCTTCACCGGGGAGCTGTTTTTT. This codes for CASSLGTFTGELFF.

This clonotype was detected a few times. V is TRBV5-1 and J is TRBJ2-2, with 12 bases aligning to TRBD2. Germline-derived CDR1 and CDR2 are SGHRS and YFSETQ. With V trimmed by 4 bases and J by 4 bases, 5 bases remained unmatched. The CDR3 totals 16 residues. CDR3 sequence: CASSRTSGATTGELFF. The DNA of the CDR3 is TGCGCCAGCAGCAGGACTAGCGGGGCCACCACCGGGGAGCTGTTTTTT.

The gene calls are TRBV7-2 and TRBJ2-1; possible D gene TRBD2, 5 bases. The CDR3 totals 13 residues. V gave up 5 bases and J gave up 10 bases, with 15 bases separating them. Germline V lookup: CDR1 SGHTA, CDR2 FQGNSA. The chain's CDR3 is CASSQPGIYEQFF. CDR3 DNA: TGTGCCAGCAGCCAACCGGGGATCTACGAGCAGTTCTTC.

The chain joins TRBV5-1 to TRBJ2-3; possible D gene TRBD2, 7 bases. Germline V CDR1 and CDR2: SGHRS, YFSETQ. The CDR3 contains 18 residues. V was pared by 4 bases and J by 0 bases, with 21 bases between. The CDR3 coding sequence is TGCGCCAGCAGCACAGGGCGCCTCGGGAGGCCCAGCACAGATACGCAGTATTTT. Encoded protein: CASSTGRLGRPSTDTQYF.

This chain joins TRBV5-1 and TRBJ2-1; D might be TRBD1 (6 bases). The CDR3 covers 16 residues. The germline gives CDR1 SGHRS, CDR2 YFSETQ. The ends were cut back, 4 bases at V and 3 bases at J, with 17 bases in the middle. CDR3 residues: CASSTGTGLGYNEQFF. CDR3 bases: TGCGCCAGCAGCACTGGTACAGGGTTAGGCTACAATGAGCAGTTCTTC.

V usage is TRBV18 and J usage is TRBJ2-3; D unresolved. Germline V CDR1 and CDR2: KGHSH, LQKENI. This CDR3 is 16 amino acids long. V gave up 0 bases and J gave up 1 base, with 11 bases separating them. The CDR3 protein is CASSPPVSRGTDTQYF. CDR3 in DNA: TGTGCCAGCTCACCACCGGTTAGCAGAGGCACAGATACGCAGTATTTT.

This clonotype was seen a few times. The chain uses TRBV20-1 and TRBJ2-5; D is undetermined. Germline CDR1 DFQATT, CDR2 SNEGSKA (reference sequence). Trimming pared 4 bases from V and 2 bases from J, leaving 14 bases between. The length of the CDR3 is 14 residues. CDR3 loop: CSAIYQNSQETQYF. The CDR3 DNA reads TGCAGTGCTATCTACCAGAACAGTCAAGAGACCCAGTACTTC.

A single count supports this clonotype. V usage is TRBV9 and J usage is TRBJ1-5; D uncertain. Trimming shortened V by 5 bases and J by 1 base, and 10 bases separated the two germline ends. CDR1 SGDLS and CDR2 YYNGEE come from the germline V gene. The CDR3 has 14 residues. CDR3 protein: CASSEGPSNQPQHF. The CDR3 bases are TGTGCCAGCAGTGAAGGACCCAGCAATCAGCCCCAGCATTTT.

J is TRBJ1-5 and V is TRBV2, with 7 positions matching TRBD1. J lost 6 bases, V lost 4 bases, and 6 bases had no gene match. The CDR3 is made up of 14 amino acids. Germline CDR1 reads SNHLY; CDR2 reads FYNNEI. CDR3 residues: CASSGRGLSQPQHF. The CDR3 DNA is TGTGCCAGCAGTGGGAGGGGGCTGAGTCAGCCCCAGCATTTT.

This clonotype was recorded many times. This sequence joins TRBV12-3 or TRBV12-4 and TRBJ2-7, with D unclear. This CDR3 has 13 amino acids. V lost 8 bases, J lost 0 bases, and 11 bases lay in between. CDR3 residues: CASGLHSSYEQYF. The CDR3 DNA sequence: TGTGCCAGCGGCTTGCACAGCTCCTACGAGCAGTACTTC.

This clonotype was seen only a few times. This rearrangement joins TRBV18 to TRBJ2-3; 8 bases fit TRBD1. The CDR3 extends over 14 amino acids. V dropped 3 bases and J dropped 5; count of bases not matched to a gene: 4. Germline CDR1 reads KGHSH; CDR2 reads LQKENI. In DNA, the CDR3 is TGTGCCAGCTCACCGACAGGGGCGATAGATACGCAGTATTTT. Translation gives CASSPTGAIDTQYF.

The CDR3 DNA is TGTGCCAGCAGCCAAGGGGGGTCGGCTGAAGCTTTCTTT. It is translated as CASSQGGSAEAFF. The chain carries TRBV4-2 and TRBJ1-1; D is perhaps TRBD1 (5 bases). The CDR3 covers 13 residues. The V gene's germline CDR1 is LGHNA and CDR2 YNFKEQ. The V gene lost 1 base and the J gene lost 6 bases, with 9 bases spanning the gap.

A few counts support this clonotype. The chain links TRBV29-1 to TRBJ1-5, with TRBD1 matching over 7 bases. Germline V gene data show CDR1 as SQVTM and CDR2 as ANQGSEA. CDR3 length: 14 amino acids. V lost 4 bases and J lost 4; bases outside the gene matches: 7. As DNA, the CDR3 is TGCAGCGTTGCCCCAGGGGGTCGGAATCAGCCCCAGCATTTT. This sequence encodes CSVAPGGRNQPQHF. Based on the CDR3 plus reference TRBV29-1 and TRBJ1-5, the full variable domain is SAVISQKPSRDICQRGTSLTIQCQVDSQVTMMFWYRQQPGQSLTLIATANQGSEATYESGFVIDKFPISRPNLTFSTLTVSNMSPEDSSIYLCSVAPGGRNQPQHFGDGTRLSIL.